Listed here is a single TCR beta chain. This specimen comes from a study of identifying expanded T cells in peripheral blood. TCRdb's copy holds only in-frame clones and misses some; the assay was immunoSEQ multiplex PCR. The sample yields approximately 100,000 clones, about 89% seen once. The CDR3 totals 15 residues. Germline V gives CDR1 MDHEN, CDR2 SYDVKM. Deletions cut 1 base from V and 1 base from J, with 9 bases between. This clonotype was sampled from a person between 18 and 75 years old in good health. The chain has TRBV28 and TRBJ2-3; TRBD1 might be the D (6 bases). The material sequenced was blood. The DNA of the CDR3 is TGTGCCAGCAGTTTATTGTCAGGGGGCACAGATACGCAGTATTTT. It translates to CASSLLSGGTDTQYF.